This is a list of T cell receptor beta chains from one sample in a study of graft-versus-host responses after intestinal transplantation. These receptors have no identified antigens. Libraries were prepared by immunoSEQ multiplex PCR; TCRdb keeps only in-frame clonotypes and omits some of them. The table has 80,000 to 95,000 clones, about 88% seen once; the top ten hold roughly 0.3%. This specimen was unstimulated CD4+ T cells sorted from spleen or lymph node cells, taken before transplant. The receptors were sampled from a human donor who was the organ donor for an intestinal transplant. Both conserved end residues are part of each CDR3. Fields, in order: clone size, V gene, D gene, J gene, CDR3 DNA, CDR3 protein. D genes are given only for firm matches. Rows may omit the clone size; those that give it use once, few, many or a size class.

size: NA; V: TRBV7-9; D: NA; J: TRBJ1-4; DNA: TGTGCCAGCAGCTCTCCGGGTAGTGCAACTAATGAAAAACTGTTTTTT; CDR3: CASSSPGSATNEKLFF
size: few; V: TRBV6-5; D: NA; J: TRBJ1-6; DNA: TGTGCCAGCAGTTACTCGGGCTCACCCCTCCACTTT; CDR3: CASSYSGSPLHF
size: once; V: TRBV28; D: TRBD1; J: TRBJ1-6; DNA: TGTGCCAGCAGCCCGACAGGGGCCACCCCGCCCCTCCACTTT; CDR3: CASSPTGATPPLHF
size: NA; V: TRBV6-1; D: TRBD1; J: TRBJ1-3; DNA: TGTGCCAGCAGGAGACAGGGGGGAAACACCATATATTTT; CDR3: CASRRQGGNTIYF
size: NA; V: TRBV5-4; D: NA; J: TRBJ1-1; DNA: TGTGCCAGCAGCCCTCGCGGGGGGCGGAACACTGAAGCTTTCTTT; CDR3: CASSPRGGRNTEAFF
size: NA; V: TRBV27; D: TRBD2; J: TRBJ2-5; DNA: TGTGCCAGCAGTCCGCGGGAGGGCCCTGGAGAGACCCAGTACTTC; CDR3: CASSPREGPGETQYF
size: once; V: TRBV6-1; D: TRBD1; J: TRBJ2-1; DNA: TGTGCCAGCAGAGGAGGGGGGACAGGGGACAATGAGCAGTTCTTC; CDR3: CASRGGGTGDNEQFF
size: NA; V: TRBV6-6; D: NA; J: TRBJ2-2; DNA: TGTGCCAGTCAAAACTCGAACACCGGGGAGCTGTTTTTT; CDR3: CASQNSNTGELFF
size: NA; V: TRBV5-1; D: TRBD1; J: TRBJ2-7; DNA: TGCGCCAGCAGCTTTAGACAGGGGAACTCCGAGCAGTACTTC; CDR3: CASSFRQGNSEQYF
size: few; V: TRBV18; D: TRBD1; J: TRBJ1-2; DNA: TGTGCCAGCTCACCATTCCCGGGACAGGGACCTAACTATGGCTACACCTTC; CDR3: CASSPFPGQGPNYGYTF
size: NA; V: TRBV4-3; D: NA; J: TRBJ2-7; DNA: TGCGCCAGCAGCCAGGGGGCCAGCGGGGTCCTAGAGCAGTACTTC; CDR3: CASSQGASGVLEQYF
size: NA; V: TRBV5-1; D: NA; J: TRBJ2-7; DNA: TGCGCCAGCAGCTTGGGGCTCACTATCCTGGGACAGGGACTAGGCGAGCAGTACTTC; CDR3: CASSLGLTILGQGLGEQYF
size: NA; V: TRBV18; D: NA; J: TRBJ1-1; DNA: TGTGCCAGCTCACCAGTTATCGGTGAAGCTTTCTTT; CDR3: CASSPVIGEAFF
size: NA; V: TRBV28; D: TRBD1; J: TRBJ1-5; DNA: TGTGCCAGCAGTTTCCCCGGACAGGGAACGAATCAGCCCCAGCATTTT; CDR3: CASSFPGQGTNQPQHF
size: NA; V: TRBV7-6; D: NA; J: TRBJ1-1; DNA: TGTGCCAGCAGTCCCGGGACCAGGGGTATGAACACTGAAGCTTTCTTT; CDR3: CASSPGTRGMNTEAFF
size: NA; V: TRBV6-5; D: NA; J: TRBJ1-1; DNA: TGTGCCAGCAGTCAGAGCGGGAACACTGAAGCTTTCTTT; CDR3: CASSQSGNTEAFF
size: NA; V: TRBV5-1; D: TRBD2; J: TRBJ2-5; DNA: TGCGCCAGCAGCTTGGGCGGGGGGGAGGACGAGACCCAGTACTTC; CDR3: CASSLGGGEDETQYF
size: once; V: TRBV19; D: TRBD2; J: TRBJ2-2; DNA: TGTGCCAGTAGTGGTCTAGCGGGAGGTTCAGGGGAGCTGTTTTTT; CDR3: CASSGLAGGSGELFF
size: NA; V: TRBV6-5; D: NA; J: TRBJ1-1; DNA: TGTGCCAGCAGTTACGAAAGTAGGGGGAAAGCTTTCTTT; CDR3: CASSYESRGKAFF
size: NA; V: TRBV5-1; D: NA; J: TRBJ1-1; DNA: TGCGCCAGCGGAAGGGGGACGAACACTGAAGCTTTCTTT; CDR3: CASGRGTNTEAFF
size: few; V: TRBV2; D: NA; J: TRBJ1-1; DNA: TGTGCCAGTGCGGTACGACAGGAAGCTTTCTTT; CDR3: CASAVRQEAFF
size: NA; V: TRBV30; D: NA; J: TRBJ2-2; DNA: TGTGCCTGGAGTGTGGGCGTTCCCGGGGAGCTGTTTTTT; CDR3: CAWSVGVPGELFF
size: NA; V: TRBV19; D: NA; J: TRBJ1-1; DNA: TGTGCCAGTAGTATTACCTGGCCGAACACTGAAGCTTTCTTT; CDR3: CASSITWPNTEAFF
size: few; V: TRBV19; D: NA; J: TRBJ2-1; DNA: TGTGCCAGCATGCCTTGGAGCGGCTCCTACAATGAGCAGTTCTTC; CDR3: CASMPWSGSYNEQFF
size: NA; V: TRBV19; D: TRBD2; J: TRBJ2-1; DNA: TGTGCCAGTAGTACCCGGACTAGCGGGAGCGGTGAGCAGTTCTTC; CDR3: CASSTRTSGSGEQFF
size: NA; V: TRBV20-1; D: NA; J: TRBJ2-7; DNA: TGCAGTGCCCCGACAGTCTACGAGCAGTACTTC; CDR3: CSAPTVYEQYF
size: NA; V: TRBV4-1; D: TRBD1; J: TRBJ2-5; DNA: TGCGCCAGCAGCCAATACGGTGCAGGGGGCTACCAAGAGACCCAGTACTTC; CDR3: CASSQYGAGGYQETQYF